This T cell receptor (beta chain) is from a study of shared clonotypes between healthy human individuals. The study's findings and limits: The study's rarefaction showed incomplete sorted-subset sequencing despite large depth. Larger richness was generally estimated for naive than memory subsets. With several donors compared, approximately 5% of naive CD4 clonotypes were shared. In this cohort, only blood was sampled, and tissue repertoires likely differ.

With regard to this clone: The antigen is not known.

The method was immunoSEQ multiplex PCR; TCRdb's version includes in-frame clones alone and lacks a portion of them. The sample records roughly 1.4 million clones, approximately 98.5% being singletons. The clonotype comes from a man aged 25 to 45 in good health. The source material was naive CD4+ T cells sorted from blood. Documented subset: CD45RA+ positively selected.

The CDR3 spells CASSFAGFLYEQYF. The CDR3 region has the DNA TGTGCCAGCAGCTTCGCGGGATTTCTCTACGAGCAGTACTTC. The chain has TRBV7-2 and TRBJ2-7, with D possibly matching TRBD2 (6 bases). The germline V gene encodes CDR1 SGHTA and CDR2 FQGNSA. CDR3 length: 14 amino acids. Trimming took off 3 bases at V and 3 bases at J, with 12 bases between the two ends.